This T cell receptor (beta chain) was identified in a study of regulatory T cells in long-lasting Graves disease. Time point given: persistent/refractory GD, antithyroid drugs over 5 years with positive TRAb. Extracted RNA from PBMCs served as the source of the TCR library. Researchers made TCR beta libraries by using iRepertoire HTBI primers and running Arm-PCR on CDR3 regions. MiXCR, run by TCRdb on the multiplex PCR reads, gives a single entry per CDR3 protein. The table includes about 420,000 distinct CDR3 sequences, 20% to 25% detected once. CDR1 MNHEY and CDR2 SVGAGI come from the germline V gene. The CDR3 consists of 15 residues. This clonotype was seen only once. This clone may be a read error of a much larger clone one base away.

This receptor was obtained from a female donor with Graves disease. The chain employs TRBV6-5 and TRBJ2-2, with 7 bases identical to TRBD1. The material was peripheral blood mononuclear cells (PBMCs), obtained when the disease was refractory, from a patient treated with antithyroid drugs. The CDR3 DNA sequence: TGTGCCAGCAGTGACTCGCCACAGGGGACCGGGGAGCTGTTTTTT. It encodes CASSDSPQGTGELFF.